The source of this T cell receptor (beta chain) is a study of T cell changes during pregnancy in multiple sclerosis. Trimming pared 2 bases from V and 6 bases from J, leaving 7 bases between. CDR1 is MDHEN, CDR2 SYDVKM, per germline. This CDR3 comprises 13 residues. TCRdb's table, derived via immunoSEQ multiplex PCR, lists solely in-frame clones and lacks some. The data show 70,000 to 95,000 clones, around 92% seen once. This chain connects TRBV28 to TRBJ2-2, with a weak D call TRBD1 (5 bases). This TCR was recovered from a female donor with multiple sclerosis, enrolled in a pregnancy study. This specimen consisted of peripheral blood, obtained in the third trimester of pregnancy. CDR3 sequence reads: CASSLQGPGELFF. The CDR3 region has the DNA TGTGCCAGCAGTTTACAGGGTCCCGGGGAGCTGTTTTTT.